The 23 T cell receptor beta chains below come from one sample, sequenced in a study of T-cell memory formation after mild COVID-19. Using its own MiXCR run on the 5' RACE reads, TCRdb lists one record per CDR3 protein. The sample gives about 400,000 distinct CDR3 sequences, 20% to 30% of which show up once; around 14% is in the top ten. Sequencing input: PBMCs or a T cell subset sorted from them (not recorded which). The origin of the receptors is an adult woman who had mild COVID-19 (a few samples of this study predate the infection). Cell type and time point are not known.

The chain couples TRBV20-1 to TRBJ2-7; 12 nucleotides align to TRBD2. The V gene's germline CDR1 is DFQATT and CDR2 SNEGSKA (reference sequence). The ends lost 0 bases at V and 3 bases at J; junction bases unmatched: 3. The CDR3 extends over 15 amino acids. Here the CDR3 DNA reads TGCAGTGCTAGAGACCCACTAGCGGGGGGCTACGAGCAGTACTTC. This sequence encodes CSARDPLAGGYEQYF.

This clonotype was seen only a few times. CDR3 residues: CASSRPRDQFENSPLHF. CDR3 sequence (DNA): TGCGCCAGCAGCCGCCCTCGGGACCAATTCGAGAATTCACCCCTCCACTTT. The chain joins TRBV5-1 to TRBJ1-6; TRBD1 might be the D (5 bases). Germline assignment: CDR1 SGHRS and CDR2 YFSETQ. This CDR3 is built from 17 residues. V was clipped by 4 bases and J by 7 bases, with 21 bases between them.

This clonotype occurred a few times. This chain links TRBV5-5 with TRBJ1-2; weak D call: TRBD1 (5 bases). Trimming removed 3 bases from V and 6 bases from J, with 18 bases in between. In germline, CDR1 is SGHKS, CDR2 YYEKEE (reference sequence). This CDR3 spans 15 amino acids. The CDR3 sequence: CASSSLPGTFDGYTF. CDR3 bases: TGTGCCAGCAGCTCGCTCCCGGGGACTTTCGATGGCTACACCTTC.

This clonotype appeared a few times. This chain uses TRBV7-9 with TRBJ1-2; D gene unclear. There are 11 residues in the CDR3. The germline gives CDR1 SEHNR, CDR2 FQNEAQ (reference sequence). The V and J ends lost 5 bases and 5 bases respectively, with 6 bases between them. Here the CDR3 reads CASSARYGYTF. CDR3 in DNA: TGTGCCAGCAGCGCCCGTTATGGCTACACCTTC.

The chain couples TRBV7-3 to TRBJ2-2; maybe TRBD1 (6 bases). Germline CDR1 and CDR2: SGHTA and FQGTGA. The CDR3 contains 16 residues. With 5 bases removed from V and 1 base from J, the gap between germline ends came to 14 bases. Written as DNA, the CDR3 is TGTGCCAGCAGCCGGACAGAACGATTGAACACCGGGGAGCTGTTTTTT. Encoded protein: CASSRTERLNTGELFF.

This clonotype has just a few counts. The chain joins TRBV7-3 to TRBJ2-3, with TRBD1 as a possible D gene (6 bases). The CDR3 is made up of 14 amino acids. In germline, CDR1 is SGHTA, CDR2 FQGTGA. Trimming shortened V by 4 bases and J by 4 bases, and 12 bases separated the two germline ends. CDR3 coding DNA: TGTGCCAGCAGCTCACCGACAGGACCAGATACGCAGTATTTT. Translated, it gives CASSSPTGPDTQYF.

This clonotype was seen a handful of times. The J gene is TRBJ2-7, the V gene TRBV6-5, with 10 bases identical to TRBD2. The length of the CDR3 is 18 residues. CDR1 is MNHEY and CDR2 is SVGAGI in the germline V gene. The junction had 20 bases not matched to a gene; V was cut back by 5 bases and J by 7 bases. The CDR3 nucleotides are TGTGCCAGCAGTCTTACTGTACTAGCGGGAAGGGCCGCGGGGGAGCAGTACTTC. Translating it yields CASSLTVLAGRAAGEQYF.

This chain joins TRBV11-3 and TRBJ2-3; no definite D call. V was pared by 4 bases and J by 3 bases, with 11 bases between. Per germline, CDR1 SGHNT and CDR2 YENEEA. The CDR3 sequence is 14 residues long. CDR3 nucleotides: TGTGCCAGCAGCTCGTGGTCCTCTACAGATACGCAGTATTTT. Its protein is CASSSWSSTDTQYF.

In DNA form, the CDR3 reads TGTGCCAGCAGAGCCCCCGGGGGGGACAATTACAATGAGCAGTTCTTC. It translates to CASRAPGGDNYNEQFF. The V call is TRBV5-5, the J call TRBJ2-1; 8 positions agree with TRBD2. The CDR3 is made up of 16 amino acids. Germline V lookup: CDR1 SGHKS, CDR2 YYEKEE (reference sequence). The J segment lost 4 bases and the V segment lost 5 bases, leaving 11 bases of the junction unmatched.

The chain couples TRBV5-1 to TRBJ2-1; possible D gene TRBD1, 6 bases. The CDR3 is made up of 15 amino acids. Germline CDR1 reads SGHRS; CDR2 reads YFSETQ. The ends were cut back, 4 bases at V and 3 bases at J, with 14 bases in the middle. The chain's CDR3 is CASSAQGHDYNEQFF. The DNA for the CDR3 is TGCGCCAGCAGCGCACAGGGTCACGACTACAATGAGCAGTTCTTC.

V gene TRBV5-4 combines with J gene TRBJ2-1, with D perhaps TRBD1 (5 bases). Germline V gene sequence: CDR1 SGHNT, CDR2 YYREEE (reference sequence). Trimming cost V 1 base and J 3 bases, with 11 bases left between them. This CDR3 is built from 15 residues. CDR3 in DNA: TGTGCCAGCAGCTTGAAAGCAGGGTTCTACAATGAGCAGTTCTTC. Protein: CASSLKAGFYNEQFF.

In this sample, this clonotype turned up a few times. The chain is built from TRBV29-1 and TRBJ1-4; TRBD1 matches at 7 bases. Germline CDR1 is SQVTM and CDR2 is ANQGSEA. This CDR3 spans 15 amino acids. Trimming removed 6 bases from V and 7 bases from J; junction bases left unmatched: 14. The CDR3 is CSVPGEGARSEKLFF. For the CDR3, the DNA is TGCAGCGTCCCCGGGGAGGGGGCGCGGAGTGAAAAACTGTTTTTT.

This clonotype has at least ten counts. The chain employs TRBV7-2 and TRBJ2-5; 7 nucleotides align to TRBD1. The germline V gene has CDR1 SGHTA and CDR2 FQGNSA. The length of the CDR3 is 14 residues. The V gene end was trimmed by 8 bases and the J gene end by 5 bases; junction bases not matched to a gene: 11. The CDR3 region is CASLPQGIRETQYF. CDR3 bases: TGTGCCAGCTTACCACAGGGGATCCGGGAGACCCAGTACTTC.

This clonotype was counted only a few times. The CDR3 region has the DNA TGTGCCAGCAGCTTAGGGTCCGCCTACAATGAGCAGTTCTTC. It is translated as CASSLGSAYNEQFF. This rearrangement joins TRBV7-8 to TRBJ2-1; D is uncertain. V was cut by 1 base and J by 2 bases, with 6 bases left in between. The CDR3 contains 14 residues. The germline gives CDR1 SGHVS, CDR2 FQNEAQ.

A single count supports this clonotype. V and J are TRBV24-1 and TRBJ2-5; 12 positions agree with TRBD2. With 4 bases clipped from V and 5 bases from J, the junction kept 22 bases outside the gene matches. Per the germline V gene, CDR1 is KGHDR and CDR2 is SFDVKD. This CDR3 comprises 21 residues. The CDR3 reads CATSDSPKKLAGGPPSETQYF. CDR3 nucleotide sequence: TGTGCCACCAGTGACAGCCCCAAAAAACTAGCGGGGGGACCTCCGAGTGAGACCCAGTACTTC.

This clonotype has ten or more counts. This rearrangement joins TRBV12-3 or TRBV12-4 to TRBJ2-7, with D maybe TRBD2 (6 bases). Trimming took 6 bases from V and 0 from J, leaving 15 bases between them. This CDR3 has 15 amino acids. Written as DNA, the CDR3 is TGTGCCAGCAGCCCCGGAGGGGCTCGCTCCTACGAGCAGTACTTC. Protein: CASSPGGARSYEQYF.

The V call is TRBV7-3, the J call TRBJ2-2; possibly TRBD1 or TRBD2 for D (5 bases each). CDR1 and CDR2 from the germline V gene are SGHTA and FQGTGA. V lost 4 bases and J 7 bases, leaving 13 bases between the germline ends. CDR3 length: 14 amino acids. The CDR3 DNA follows: TGTGCCAGCAGCTCGTCTGGGGGTAACGGGGAGCTGTTTTTT. It codes for CASSSSGGNGELFF.

This clonotype occurred many times. The chain employs TRBV7-2 and TRBJ1-1; D is possibly TRBD1 (5 bases). From germline, CDR1 is SGHTA and CDR2 FQGNSA. Between the trimmed V and J ends, which lost 5 bases and 1 base, there was a span of 8 bases. This CDR3 is built from 13 residues. CDR3 amino acids: CASSAGRNTEAFF. In DNA form, the CDR3 reads TGTGCCAGCAGCGCGGGACGGAACACTGAAGCTTTCTTT.

Many counts were recorded for this clonotype. The chain joins TRBV7-9 to TRBJ2-3; 7 nucleotides align to TRBD2. CDR1 SEHNR and CDR2 FQNEAQ come from the germline V gene (reference sequence). This CDR3 region has 14 residues. V shed 5 bases and J 6 bases; nucleotides not matched to a gene: 8. The CDR3: CASSKSGASDTQYF. The CDR3 bases are TGTGCCAGCAGCAAAAGCGGGGCGAGCGATACGCAGTATTTT. Using reference TRBV7-9 and TRBJ2-3 for the parts outside the CDR3, the full variable domain is DTGVSQNPRHKITKRGQNVTFRCDPISEHNRLYWYRQTLGQGPEFLTYFQNEAQLEKSRLLSDRFSAERPKGSFSTLEIQRTEQGDSAMYLCASSKSGASDTQYFGPGTRLTVL.

The sample holds a few counts of this clonotype. The chain combines TRBV29-1 with TRBJ1-2; no clear D gene. Germline V CDR1 and CDR2: SQVTM, ANQGSEA. Trimming removed 3 bases at V and 8 bases at J, with 13 bases between. This CDR3 has 12 residues. The CDR3 region is CSVDPHSPGYTF. CDR3 coding DNA: TGCAGCGTTGATCCCCATAGTCCGGGCTACACCTTC.

The chain links TRBV7-6 to TRBJ2-1; 8 positions match TRBD2. After removal of 5 bases from V and 8 bases from J, the junction contained 8 bases not matched to a gene. The CDR3 covers 14 residues. The germline gives CDR1 SGHVS, CDR2 FNYEAQ. The CDR3 region is CASSPGGAGDEQFF. The CDR3 DNA reads TGTGCCAGCAGCCCCGGGGGGGCGGGTGATGAGCAGTTCTTC. The variable domain in full, completed from reference TRBV7-6 and TRBJ2-1, reads GAGVSQSPRYKVTKRGQDVALRCDPISGHVSLYWYRQALGQGPEFLTYFNYEAQQDKSGLPNDRFSAERPEGSISTLTIQRTEQRDSAMYRCASSPGGAGDEQFFGPGTRLTVL.

The genes are TRBV7-8 and TRBJ2-7; maybe TRBD2 (5 bases). V lost 5 bases and J lost 0, with 17 bases in between. The CDR3 covers 16 residues. The germline CDR1 and CDR2 sequences are SGHVS and FQNEAQ. The CDR3 sequence is CASSQDRGRSSYEQYF. CDR3 DNA sequence: TGTGCCAGCAGCCAGGACCGGGGAAGGAGCTCCTACGAGCAGTACTTC.

There are many counts of this clonotype. This chain uses TRBV9 with TRBJ2-2, with D possibly being TRBD2 (7 bases). The CDR3 length is 14 residues. The ends were cut back, 2 bases at V and 5 bases at J, with 10 bases in the middle. Germline lookup yields CDR1 SGDLS and CDR2 YYNGEE. CDR3 residues: CASSVRGRTGELFF. The CDR3 bases are TGTGCCAGCAGCGTGCGGGGGCGGACCGGGGAGCTGTTTTTT.